This T cell receptor beta chain was sequenced during a study of response to subunit inactivated influenza vaccine. TCRdb reanalysed the RT-PCR reads using MiXCR and keeps one entry per CDR3 protein. The sample has about 780,000 distinct CDR3 sequences; under 20% are singletons. This clonotype was counted a few times. Its antigen remains unidentified. CDR1 is LGHNA and CDR2 is YSLEER in the germline V gene. The CDR3 consists of 14 residues. V was trimmed by 4 bases and J by 6 bases, leaving 16 bases between them. Study findings and constraints: The authors offered the suggestion that each seasonal influenza vaccination recruits few new T cells.

The genes are TRBV4-3 and TRBJ2-7; TRBD2 might be the D (5 bases). Specimen: PBMCs from blood, collected 5 to 6 days after vaccination. This TCR was recovered from a man between 45 and 60 years old who received an inactivated influenza vaccine. CDR3 protein: CASSPEVATTEQYF. DNA for the CDR3: TGCGCCAGCAGCCCGGAGGTGGCTACTACCGAGCAGTACTTC.